The TCR beta chain described here comes from a study of molecular identifiers for immune sequencing clone quantification. CDR1 is LGHNA and CDR2 is YNFKEQ in the germline V gene. CDR3 size: 15 residues. Trimming removed 4 bases at V and 0 bases at J, with 10 bases between. Findings and caveats of the study: Clones carrying above 20 RNA copies accounted for over 99% of effector molecules, under 1% in naive cells.

TCRdb re-called the PCR reads with MiXCR, one entry per CDR3 protein. The sample consists of roughly 100,000 distinct CDR3 sequences, 35% of them appearing once. A CD8+CD4-CCR7+CD45RA+ gate was used to sort naive CD8 T cells. As for this clonotype: Its antigen is currently unknown.

The rearrangement links TRBV4-2 to TRBJ2-1, with D unclear. The sequenced sample consisted of naive CD8+ T cells from blood, with Jurkat cell RNA spiked in. The subset: FACS-sorted CD8+CD4-CCR7+CD45RA+ naive T cells. The source of this sequence is a human donor in good health. Some libraries in this study had Jurkat cell RNA spiked in. DNA of the CDR3: TGTGCCAGCAGCCCGGACGCGAGCTCCTACAATGAGCAGTTCTTC. This gives the protein CASSPDASSYNEQFF.